This T cell receptor beta chain originates from a study of post-analysis software for immune sequencing data. Study outcomes and limitations: Normalized Chao1 diversity was significantly lower in multiple sclerosis patients than in controls. Higher frequency in patients than in controls was seen for 5 or 6 TRBV segments, with TRBV5-6, TRBV5-1 and TRBV20-1 among them. Strong co-clustering by F measure was seen for same-batch samples.

The TCR beta cDNA libraries carried unique molecular identifiers. The yield from roughly 1 to 10 million T cells was roughly 500,000 cDNA molecules in total. Each CDR3 protein is one row after TCRdb ran MiXCR on the PCR reads. The table includes around 150,000 distinct CDR3 sequences, under 40% detected once. A word on this clonotype: Antigen: not known.

The CDR3 length is 14 residues. Germline CDR1 SGHTA, CDR2 FQGNSA. Sequenced material: blood, taken after autologous hematopoietic stem cell transplantation. The origin of this receptor is a girl between 10 and 17 years old with multiple sclerosis. The chain uses TRBV7-2 and TRBJ2-1; D perhaps matches TRBD1 (6 bases). The J call may be mistaken, given a closer DNA end match to TRBJ2-7. CDR3 sequence reads: CASSSDRMAYEQYF. The CDR3 DNA is TGTGCCAGCAGCTCCGACAGGATGGCCTACGAGCAGTACTTC.